A single sample is the source of the 14 T cell receptor beta chains below, sequenced in a study of PD-L1 blockade in urothelial cancer. Generated by immunoSEQ multiplex PCR, the TCRdb table keeps only in-frame clones and is missing some. The table includes about 95,000 clones, about 90% detected once. Time point given: pretreatment peripheral blood. Sequenced here: PBMCs, sampled around atezolizumab (anti-PD-L1) treatment. The receptors come from a man aged 55-75 years with urothelial cancer.

The J gene is TRBJ2-2, the V gene TRBV2; tentatively, D is TRBD1 (7 bases). With 4 bases removed from V and 6 bases from J, the gap between germline ends came to 9 bases. Looked up from germline, CDR1 is SNHLY and CDR2 is FYNNEI. The CDR3 runs 13 residues. The CDR3 DNA reads as TGTGCCAGCAGTGCCAGGGGGGCCGGGGAGCTGTTTTTT. Protein product: CASSARGAGELFF.

V is TRBV4-2 and J is TRBJ2-3, with TRBD2 matching over 11 bases. V was clipped by 3 bases and J by 8 bases; unmatched bases: 10. The CDR3 contains 16 residues. CDR1 LGHNA and CDR2 YNFKEQ come from the germline V gene. Here the CDR3 reads CASSQAGLAGGSTQYF. The DNA of the CDR3 is TGTGCCAGCAGCCAGGCGGGGCTAGCGGGGGGTTCTACGCAGTATTTT.

The V call is TRBV5-1, the J call TRBJ1-4; 7 bases match TRBD1. This CDR3 is built from 15 residues. Germline-derived CDR1 and CDR2 are SGHRS and YFSETQ. V lost 0 bases and J lost 5; bases outside the gene matches: 4. The CDR3 DNA is TGCGCCAGCAGCTTGGCAACAGGGGAGAATGAAAAACTGTTTTTT. It yields the protein CASSLATGENEKLFF.

The gene calls are TRBV5-5 and TRBJ1-4; perhaps TRBD1 as D (5 bases). The CDR3 runs to 14 residues. V shed 4 bases and J shed 5 bases, with 12 bases lying between them. Germline V gene sequence: CDR1 SGHKS, CDR2 YYEKEE (reference sequence). In nucleotides, the CDR3 is TGTGCCAGCAGCGCCGACAGAGACAATGAAAAACTGTTTTTT. Translating gives CASSADRDNEKLFF.

V usage is TRBV6-6 and J usage is TRBJ2-3, with TRBD2 matching over 12 bases. Germline CDR1 and CDR2: MNHNY and SVGAGI (reference sequence). Losses at the gene ends were 7 bases for V and 11 bases for J; bases not matched to a gene: 13. The CDR3 is made up of 15 amino acids. The CDR3 reads CASTETSGGQIGQYF. The CDR3 nucleotides are TGTGCCAGCACCGAAACTAGCGGGGGGCAGATTGGGCAGTATTTT.

The chain is built from TRBV4-1 and TRBJ1-5; D uncertain. With 1 base removed from V and 7 bases from J, the gap between germline ends came to 5 bases. Germline V lookup: CDR1 MGHRA, CDR2 YSYEKL. This CDR3 has 12 residues. CDR3: CASSQGGQPQHF. The CDR3 DNA is TGCGCCAGCAGCCAAGGCGGCCAGCCCCAGCATTTT.

J is TRBJ1-3 and V is TRBV7-2; D possibly corresponds to TRBD1 (5 bases). V was pared by 4 bases and J by 2 bases, with 12 bases between. The CDR3 sequence is 15 residues long. Germline V gene sequence: CDR1 SGHTA, CDR2 FQGNSA. The CDR3 protein is CASSSQGGTGNTIYF. CDR3 DNA: TGTGCCAGCAGCTCCCAGGGAGGAACTGGAAACACCATATATTTT.

DNA for the CDR3: TGTGCCATCAGCCTGACAGGGCGCGAGCAGTACTTC. Amino acid sequence: CAISLTGREQYF. The chain links TRBV10-3 to TRBJ2-7, with TRBD1 matching over 7 bases. The CDR3 has 12 residues. The germline CDR1 and CDR2 sequences are ENHRY and SYGVKD. V shed 6 bases and J 6 bases; nucleotides not matched to a gene: 5.

The chain links TRBV6-1 to TRBJ2-7; 9 bases agree with TRBD1. Trimming took 6 bases from V and 2 from J; bases not matched to a gene: 5. Germline-derived CDR1 and CDR2 are MNHNS and SASEGT. This CDR3 contains 14 residues. Here the CDR3 reads CASSGTGRPYEQYF. As DNA, the CDR3 is TGTGCCAGCAGCGGGACAGGGAGACCCTACGAGCAGTACTTC.

The J gene is TRBJ2-7, the V gene TRBV4-3, with 10 bases fitting TRBD2. There are 15 residues in the CDR3. The V gene end was trimmed by 4 bases and the J gene end by 2 bases; junction bases not matched to a gene: 5. Looked up from germline, CDR1 is LGHNA and CDR2 is YSLEER. The CDR3 bases are TGCGCCAGCAGCCTAGATAGCGGGGGGACCTACGAGCAGTACTTC. Its protein is CASSLDSGGTYEQYF.

This chain connects TRBV5-1 to TRBJ2-5; D might be TRBD2 (6 bases). CDR1 and CDR2 (germline): SGHRS, YFSETQ. Trimming shortened V by 0 bases and J by 3 bases, and 6 bases separated the two germline ends. The CDR3 spans 13 residues. The CDR3 is CASSLGGEETQYF. In DNA form, the CDR3 reads TGCGCCAGCAGCTTGGGGGGGGAAGAGACCCAGTACTTC.

V and J are TRBV2 and TRBJ2-5; no reliable D call. CDR1 SNHLY and CDR2 FYNNEI come from the germline V gene. The V end was cut by 7 bases, the J end by 4 bases, with 4 bases between. This CDR3 has 10 amino acids. Written as DNA, the CDR3 is TGTGCCAGCACGGGAGAGACCCAGTACTTC. Its protein is CASTGETQYF.

This clone was recorded once. V is TRBV5-4 and J is TRBJ2-5; 12 bases fit TRBD2. This CDR3 region has 17 residues. Germline CDR1 reads SGHNT; CDR2 reads YYREEE (reference sequence). The V and J ends lost 4 bases and 4 bases, in that order; junction bases with no gene match: 11. CDR3 sequence (DNA): TGTGCCAGCAGCCCGGGGGCTAGCGGGGGGGCTGGAGAGACCCAGTACTTC. Translation: CASSPGASGGAGETQYF.

This chain connects TRBV6-4 to TRBJ2-7; 12 nucleotides agree with TRBD2. This CDR3 comprises 19 residues. CDR1 and CDR2 (germline): MRHNA, SNTAGT. The trim removed 5 bases at V and 6 bases at J, leaving 20 bases unmatched. The CDR3 sequence: CASSFSLAGGPERPAEQYF. Written as DNA, the CDR3 is TGTGCCAGCAGTTTTAGTCTAGCGGGAGGGCCGGAGCGACCGGCCGAGCAGTACTTC.